A single sample gave rise to the 31 T cell receptor beta chains below, sequenced in a study of T cell responses to AZD1222 COVID-19 vaccine. Profiling relied on immunoSEQ multiplex PCR, and the TCRdb table lists in-frame clones only, not all of them. The sample gives about 210,000 clones, less than 95% of which show up once; roughly 1.8% is in the top ten. Material: peripheral blood, obtained 28 days after the second dose of the MenACWY control vaccine. Receptors were obtained from an adult who received the MenACWY meningococcal vaccine as a control.

CDR3 sequence (DNA): TGTGCCTGGAGTTCCGGGACTCTGGTTGTAAAACTGTTTTTT. Translating it yields CAWSSGTLVVKLFF. The chain is built from TRBV30 and TRBJ1-4, with D possibly being TRBD1 (5 bases). The CDR3 has 14 residues. V lost 2 bases and J 10 bases, leaving 17 bases between the germline ends. The germline gives CDR1 GTSNPN, CDR2 SVGIG (reference sequence).

For this clone: Other DNA variants within this sample encode the same CDR3. The rearrangement uses TRBV5-4 and TRBJ1-1, with D uncertain. With 0 bases removed from V and 5 bases from J, the gap between germline ends came to 2 bases. CDR1 is SGHNT, CDR2 YYREEE, per germline (reference sequence). CDR3 length: 11 residues. The CDR3 loop is CASSLGTEAFF. The CDR3 DNA is TGTGCCAGCAGCTTGGGAACTGAAGCTTTCTTT.

The chain joins TRBV28 to TRBJ1-4; no definite D call. The CDR3 covers 12 residues. CDR1 and CDR2 from the germline V gene are MDHEN and SYDVKM. Between the trimmed V and J ends, which lost 2 bases and 9 bases, there was a span of 7 bases. The CDR3 sequence is CASSLNRQKLFF. The CDR3 nucleotides are TGTGCCAGCAGTTTAAACCGCCAAAAACTGTTTTTT.

In this sample, this clone turned up once. The CDR3 region is CASSVTGTRGGSPLHF. In nucleotides, the CDR3 is TGTGCCAGTAGTGTTACAGGGACCCGGGGAGGATCACCCCTCCACTTT. The chain joins TRBV19 to TRBJ1-6; D possibly corresponds to TRBD1 (6 bases). CDR1 and CDR2 from the germline V gene are LNHDA and SQIVND (reference sequence). V was shortened by 5 bases and J by 10 bases, with 21 bases between the two germline ends. The CDR3 has 16 amino acids.

This clone was recorded only once. The rearrangement links TRBV7-2 to TRBJ2-5, with D perhaps matching TRBD2 (6 bases). Looked up from germline, CDR1 is SGHTA and CDR2 is FQGNSA. CDR3 length: 13 residues. V was shortened by 7 bases and J by 5 bases, with 14 bases between the two germline ends. The CDR3: CASTDLALETQYF. The DNA of the CDR3 is TGTGCCAGCACCGACCTAGCGCTGGAGACCCAGTACTTC.

This chain uses TRBV30 with TRBJ1-1; tentatively, D is TRBD1 (5 bases). The CDR3 is 15 residues long. In germline, CDR1 is GTSNPN, CDR2 SVGIG (reference sequence). Trimming shortened V by 2 bases and J by 3 bases, and 16 bases separated the two germline ends. The CDR3 region is CAWSSGRGEDTEAFF. CDR3 sequence (DNA): TGTGCCTGGAGTTCAGGGCGGGGTGAGGACACTGAAGCTTTCTTT.

The chain recombines TRBV6-5 with TRBJ1-5; D is uncertain. Germline loops: CDR1 MNHEY, CDR2 SVGAGI. This CDR3 comprises 13 residues. V was shortened by 0 bases and J by 7 bases, with 7 bases between the two germline ends. CDR3 bases: TGTGCCAGCAGTTACTCGGGAGACCAGCCCCAGCATTTT. Its translation: CASSYSGDQPQHF.

This chain uses TRBV6-5 with TRBJ2-7, with 9 positions matching TRBD1. The CDR3 totals 14 residues. Germline V gene data show CDR1 as MNHEY and CDR2 as SVGAGI. With 8 bases clipped from V and 3 bases from J, the junction kept 8 bases outside the gene matches. This CDR3 reads CASGTGTGYYEQYF. CDR3 DNA sequence: TGTGCCAGCGGCACCGGGACAGGGTACTACGAGCAGTACTTC.

The gene calls are TRBV24-1 and TRBJ2-1; weak D call: TRBD1 (5 bases). The CDR3 length is 13 residues. Germline V lookup: CDR1 KGHDR, CDR2 SFDVKD. V lost 10 bases and J 8 bases, leaving 17 bases between the germline ends. The DNA of the CDR3 is TGTGCCACTCAGGGAAACCCTCGGGATGAGCAGTTCTTC. This encodes CATQGNPRDEQFF.

The gene calls are TRBV2 and TRBJ2-7; 7 positions match TRBD2. The CDR3 consists of 13 residues. Germline lookup yields CDR1 SNHLY and CDR2 FYNNEI. Germline trimming cut 10 bases from V and 3 bases from J; bases unmatched to any gene: 9. CDR3 nucleotides: TGTGCCACTATCCGGGAGGCGGGCTACGAGCAGTACTTC. This translates into CATIREAGYEQYF. Full variable domain (missing parts from reference TRBV2 and TRBJ2-7): EPEVTQTPSHQVTQMGQEVILRCVPISNHLYFYWYRQILGQKVEFLVSFYNNEISEKSEIFDDQFSVERPDGSNFTLKIRSTKLEDSAMYFCATIREAGYEQYFGPGTRLTVT.

This chain joins TRBV4-1 and TRBJ2-7; possibly TRBD2 for D (5 bases). Trimming removed 3 bases from V and 0 bases from J, with 15 bases in between. There are 16 residues in the CDR3. Per the germline V gene, CDR1 is MGHRA and CDR2 is YSYEKL. CDR3 DNA: TGCGCCAGCAGCCAGGGAGTACCACTAAGCTCCTACGAGCAGTACTTC. Amino acid sequence: CASSQGVPLSSYEQYF.

The chain recombines TRBV6-5 with TRBJ2-1; 8 positions match TRBD1. V trimming: 6 bases; J trimming: 7 bases; junction bases outside the gene matches: 11. This CDR3 comprises 15 residues. The germline V gene has CDR1 MNHEY and CDR2 SVGAGI. This CDR3 reads CASRGRGPPGNEQFF. The DNA for the CDR3 is TGTGCCAGCAGAGGCAGGGGGCCTCCTGGGAATGAGCAGTTCTTC.

The chain employs TRBV19 and TRBJ2-5; D is ambiguous. Germline CDR1 and CDR2: LNHDA and SQIVND (reference sequence). V was shortened by 0 bases and J by 5 bases, with 4 bases between the two germline ends. CDR3 length: 12 residues. The CDR3 nucleotides read TGTGCCAGTAGTATAGATTGGGAGACCCAGTACTTC. It codes for CASSIDWETQYF.

The chain uses TRBV28 and TRBJ2-1, with 7 nucleotides matching TRBD2. CDR1 and CDR2 from the germline V gene are MDHEN and SYDVKM. This CDR3 region has 16 residues. After removal of 1 base from V and 2 bases from J, the junction contained 5 bases not matched to a gene. The DNA for the CDR3 is TGTGCCAGCAGTTTATTGGCTAGCGGAGCCTACAATGAGCAGTTCTTC. This gives the protein CASSLLASGAYNEQFF.

V and J are TRBV19 and TRBJ2-7; the D call may be TRBD1 or TRBD2 (5 bases each). CDR3 length equals 15 residues. The germline V gene encodes CDR1 LNHDA and CDR2 SQIVND (reference sequence). Trimming pared 3 bases from V and 2 bases from J, leaving 14 bases between. The CDR3 DNA is TGTGCCAGTAGTATCGGGGCCCAGGGTGCCTACGAGCAGTACTTC. It specifies CASSIGAQGAYEQYF.

The genes are TRBV7-8 and TRBJ2-2; TRBD2 agrees at 8 bases. Per germline, CDR1 SGHVS and CDR2 FQNEAQ. After removal of 5 bases from V and 5 bases from J, the junction contained 10 bases not matched to a gene. This CDR3 has 16 residues. In DNA, the CDR3 is TGTGCCAGCAGCCTCACAGCGGGGGCGGGAACCGGGGAGCTGTTTTTT. Translated: CASSLTAGAGTGELFF.

The chain has TRBV7-8 and TRBJ2-7; 8 bases are a match to TRBD1. The CDR3 loop spans 15 amino acids. Germline V gives CDR1 SGHVS, CDR2 FQNEAQ. V lost 4 bases to trimming and J lost 5 bases; unmatched junction nucleotides: 10. The CDR3 nucleotides are TGTGCCAGCAGCTCCCCGACAGGGGTGGCGAACGAGCAGTACTTC. This codes for CASSSPTGVANEQYF. Variable domain in full (rest from reference TRBV7-8 and TRBJ2-7): GAGVSQSPRYKVAKRGQDVALRCDPISGHVSLFWYQQALGQGPEFLTYFQNEAQLDKSGLPSDRFFAERPEGSVSTLKIQRTQQEDSAVYLCASSSPTGVANEQYFGPGTRLTVT.

CDR3 sequence: CASSLAVSGANVLTF. CDR3 sequence (DNA): TGTGCCAGCAGCCTGGCAGTCTCTGGGGCCAACGTCCTGACTTTC. The chain joins TRBV7-9 to TRBJ2-6; D is uncertain. CDR1 and CDR2 (germline): SEHNR, FQNEAQ (reference sequence). The CDR3 is 15 amino acids. Deletions cut 5 bases from V and 0 bases from J, with 8 bases between.

V is TRBV25-1 and J is TRBJ1-5; the D is unclear. V lost 8 bases to trimming and J lost 7 bases, with 9 bases between them. The CDR3 covers 11 residues. Germline CDR1 MGHDK, CDR2 SYGVNS. The CDR3 nucleotides read TGTGCCAGCGGAACGTACCAGCCCCAGCATTTT. Translated, it gives CASGTYQPQHF.

V gene TRBV15 combines with J gene TRBJ1-1; D not resolved. The V end lost 0 bases, the J end lost 4 bases, and 9 bases lay between the germline ends. There are 14 residues in the CDR3. Germline CDR1 is LNHNV and CDR2 is YYDKDF (reference sequence). The CDR3 DNA reads TGTGCCACCAGCAGAGATCAAGTGTCCACTGAAGCTTTCTTT. It is translated as CATSRDQVSTEAFF.

This clone was seen more than once but under ten times. This chain joins TRBV25-1 and TRBJ1-6; D uncertain. V lost 3 bases and J 8 bases, leaving 8 bases between the germline ends. Germline lookup yields CDR1 MGHDK and CDR2 SYGVNS. The CDR3 length is 13 residues. CDR3 nucleotide sequence: TGTGCCAGCAGTGATACTACCGATTCACCCCTCCACTTT. The encoded protein is CASSDTTDSPLHF.

This clone appeared once. V is TRBV19 and J is TRBJ1-5, with TRBD1 identical over 8 bases. CDR1 and CDR2 from the germline V gene are LNHDA and SQIVND (reference sequence). Trimming removed 5 bases from V and 1 base from J; junction bases left unmatched: 7. This CDR3 has 16 residues. In nucleotides, the CDR3 is TGTGCCAGTAGTTCGAGGACAGGGAGGAGCAATCAGCCCCAGCATTTT. Protein: CASSSRTGRSNQPQHF.

The CDR3 DNA reads as TGTTCCGCCAGCAGAGGACAGACCCAGTACTTC. Translating it yields CSASRGQTQYF. The chain couples TRBV2 to TRBJ2-5; D is unclear. Germline loops: CDR1 SNHLY, CDR2 FYNNEI. The CDR3 extends over 11 amino acids.

This chain joins TRBV28 and TRBJ1-5, with D unresolved. The CDR3 is 13 amino acids. V was shortened by 9 bases and J by 5 bases, with 14 bases between the two germline ends. CDR1 MDHEN and CDR2 SYDVKM come from the germline V gene. DNA for the CDR3: TGTGCCAGTAAGTTGCCCCAAGATCAGCCCCAGCATTTT. Its protein product is CASKLPQDQPQHF. The full variable domain, completed using reference TRBV28 and TRBJ1-5, is DVKVTQSSRYLVKRTGEKVFLECVQDMDHENMFWYRQDPGLGLRLIYFSYDVKMKEKGDIPEGYSVSREKKERFSLILESASTNQTSMYLCASKLPQDQPQHFGDGTRLSIL.

V usage is TRBV10-3 and J usage is TRBJ2-1; D is possibly TRBD2 (6 bases). The CDR3 has 15 amino acids. The ends were cut back, 6 bases at V and 5 bases at J, with 17 bases in the middle. Germline loops: CDR1 ENHRY, CDR2 SYGVKD. Written as DNA, the CDR3 is TGTGCCATCAGCCCCGGGACTTCACCCCACAATGAGCAGTTCTTC. This translates into CAISPGTSPHNEQFF.

This rearrangement joins TRBV2 to TRBJ1-1; the match to TRBD1 covers 8 bases. The CDR3 length is 14 residues. The germline gives CDR1 SNHLY, CDR2 FYNNEI. Losses at the gene ends were 4 bases for V and 1 base for J; bases not matched to a gene: 2. The CDR3 DNA reads TGTGCCAGCAGTGCTGGGACAGGGAACACTGAAGCTTTCTTT. Its translation is CASSAGTGNTEAFF.

V and J are TRBV10-3 and TRBJ1-6; D is undetermined. V was trimmed by 11 bases and J by 9 bases, leaving 8 bases between them. Germline CDR1 and CDR2: ENHRY and SYGVKD. The CDR3 has 10 amino acids. CDR3 residues: CAPWGSPLHF. The CDR3 nucleotides read TGTGCCCCCTGGGGTTCACCCCTCCACTTT.

The V gene is TRBV3-1 (or the pseudogene TRBV3-2), the J gene TRBJ2-2; the match to TRBD1 covers 7 bases. CDR1 LGHDT and CDR2 YNNKEL come from the germline V gene (reference sequence). The V segment lost 3 bases and the J segment 4 bases; nucleotides outside the gene matches: 5. The CDR3 runs 15 residues. This CDR3 is CASSHTGAGTGELFF. For the CDR3, the DNA is TGTGCCAGCAGCCACACAGGGGCCGGCACCGGGGAGCTGTTTTTT.

The rearrangement links TRBV21-1 to TRBJ2-1; TRBD1, the D gene given by the table, was not confirmed from the DNA. TRBV21-1 is reported as a pseudogene. CDR3 length: 16 residues. The CDR3 here is CASSKEQGCSYNEQFF. The DNA for the CDR3 is TGTGCCAGCAGCAAAGAGCAGGGTTGTTCCTACAATGAGCAGTTCTTC.

The rearrangement joins TRBV15 to TRBJ1-3; D is possibly TRBD1 (5 bases). The CDR3 consists of 12 residues. V was clipped by 9 bases and J by 2 bases, with 8 bases between them. Germline assignment: CDR1 LNHNV and CDR2 YYDKDF (reference sequence). CDR3 sequence (DNA): TGTGCCACGGGGGGTCCTGGAAACACCATATATTTT. Its translation: CATGGPGNTIYF.

The chain couples TRBV7-2 to TRBJ1-1; 7 bases line up with TRBD1. The CDR3 is 13 amino acids. J lost 4 bases, V lost 5 bases, and 4 bases had no gene match. The germline V gene has CDR1 SGHTA and CDR2 FQGNSA. CDR3 bases: TGTGCCAGCAGCAAACAGGGGTCCACTGAAGCTTTCTTT. Residues: CASSKQGSTEAFF.